The 6 T cell receptor beta chains given below trace back to one sample, sequenced in a study of CD8+ T cells in alopecia areata. Treatment specified: oral pan-JAK inhibitor, 5-10 mg twice daily. RNA was isolated and reverse transcribed to cDNA, the sequencing template. Sequenced by immunoSEQ multiplex PCR; TCRdb stores in-frame clones only, minus some. The data show under 150,000 clones, approximately 85% seen once. The sequences come from CD8+ T cells sorted from blood, collected at week 4, from a patient treated with tofacitinib. These receptors were taken from a human donor with alopecia areata.

The chain employs TRBV29-1 and TRBJ2-7; D may be TRBD1 (6 bases). V was cut by 6 bases and J by 0 bases, with 15 bases left in between. The CDR3 contains 14 residues. Per the germline V gene, CDR1 is SQVTM and CDR2 is ANQGSEA. CDR3 nucleotide sequence: TGCAGCGTCTTACCCCGGGACAACTCCTACGAGCAGTACTTC. This sequence encodes CSVLPRDNSYEQYF.

The chain couples TRBV11-3 to TRBJ2-2; 8 nucleotides match TRBD2. J was trimmed by 5 bases and V by 8 bases; bases with no gene match: 10. CDR1 and CDR2 from the germline V gene are SGHNT and YENEEA. The CDR3 is made up of 15 amino acids. CDR3 loop: CASGGGGYLTGELFF. The CDR3 DNA reads as TGTGCCAGCGGTGGCGGGGGGTACCTAACCGGGGAGCTGTTTTTT.

This chain joins TRBV4-1 and TRBJ1-1; 9 bases map to TRBD1. The germline CDR1 and CDR2 sequences are MGHRA and YSYEKL. The CDR3 consists of 17 residues. Trimming removed 1 base from V and 1 base from J; junction bases left unmatched: 7. The CDR3 nucleotides are TGCGCCAGCAGCCAAGGCCGGGACAGGGTTACGAACACTGAAGCTTTCTTT. This sequence encodes CASSQGRDRVTNTEAFF.

This chain uses TRBV13 with TRBJ2-5; maybe TRBD2 (5 bases). V was clipped by 5 bases and J by 5 bases, with 12 bases between them. The CDR3 has 13 amino acids. CDR1 is PRHDT and CDR2 is FYEKMQ in the germline V gene (reference sequence). The CDR3 spells CASSLEGGETQYF. The CDR3, as DNA: TGTGCCAGCAGCCTTGAGGGTGGGGAGACCCAGTACTTC.

This sequence joins TRBV5-1 and TRBJ1-1, with D perhaps TRBD1 (6 bases). Germline assignment: CDR1 SGHRS and CDR2 YFSETQ. The CDR3 contains 12 residues. V lost 4 bases and J 6 bases, leaving 10 bases between the germline ends. The CDR3, as DNA: TGCGCCAGCAGCGCCGGGGGCCCTGAAGCTTTCTTT. Protein product: CASSAGGPEAFF.

The gene calls are TRBV19 and TRBJ1-2; possibly TRBD1 for D (6 bases). CDR3 length: 12 residues. Germline assignment: CDR1 LNHDA and CDR2 SQIVND (reference sequence). Deletions cut 9 bases from V and 4 bases from J, with 12 bases between. The CDR3 nucleotides read TGTGCCAGCACTGGACAGCCCTATGGCTACACCTTC. It specifies CASTGQPYGYTF.